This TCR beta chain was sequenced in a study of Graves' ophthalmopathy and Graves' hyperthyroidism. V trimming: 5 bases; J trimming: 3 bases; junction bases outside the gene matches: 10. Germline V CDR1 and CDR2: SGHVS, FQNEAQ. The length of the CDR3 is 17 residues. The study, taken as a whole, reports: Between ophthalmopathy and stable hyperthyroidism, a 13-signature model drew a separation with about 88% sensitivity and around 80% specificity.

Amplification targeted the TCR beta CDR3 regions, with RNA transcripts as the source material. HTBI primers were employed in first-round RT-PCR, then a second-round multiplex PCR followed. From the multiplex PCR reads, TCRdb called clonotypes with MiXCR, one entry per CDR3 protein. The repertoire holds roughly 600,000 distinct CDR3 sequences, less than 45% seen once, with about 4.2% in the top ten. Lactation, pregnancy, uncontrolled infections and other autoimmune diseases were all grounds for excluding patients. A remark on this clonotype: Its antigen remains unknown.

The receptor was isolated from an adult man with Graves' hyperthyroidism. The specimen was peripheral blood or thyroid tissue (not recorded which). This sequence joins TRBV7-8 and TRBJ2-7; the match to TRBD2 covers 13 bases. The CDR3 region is CASSQAAWTSGGYEQYF. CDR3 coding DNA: TGTGCCAGCAGCCAAGCCGCCTGGACTAGCGGGGGCTACGAGCAGTACTTC.